These 24 T cell receptor beta chains came from one sample sequenced in a study of cytomegalovirus exposure and HLA in healthy donors. Researchers ran the PCR with 60 Vbeta and 13 Jbeta primers. The data were produced by immunoSEQ multiplex PCR, yet TCRdb's version contains in-frame clones alone and is incomplete. The sample lists some 150,000 clones; around 85% were seen once. The specimen was PBMCs. The receptor source for this set is a woman in her 30s in good health and CMV-seronegative.

The V gene is TRBV7-6, the J gene TRBJ2-7; TRBD2 matches 9 bases. V dropped 5 bases and J dropped 5; count of bases not matched to a gene: 10. Looked up from germline, CDR1 is SGHVS and CDR2 is FNYEAQ. This CDR3 is built from 15 residues. The CDR3: CASSNPSGLADEQYF. In DNA, the CDR3 is TGTGCCAGCAGCAACCCTTCGGGACTAGCCGACGAGCAGTACTTC.

The chain employs TRBV2 and TRBJ2-1; 8 bases match TRBD2. The trim removed 6 bases at V and 4 bases at J, leaving 8 bases unmatched. Germline values: CDR1 SNHLY, CDR2 FYNNEI. CDR3 size: 15 residues. CDR3 protein: CASRELAVLYNEQFF. CDR3 nucleotides: TGTGCCAGCAGAGAACTAGCGGTCCTTTACAATGAGCAGTTCTTC.

The chain recombines TRBV27 with TRBJ1-2, with 7 bases aligning to TRBD1. Germline V lookup: CDR1 MNHEY, CDR2 SMNVEV (reference sequence). CDR3 size: 14 residues. The ends lost 5 bases at V and 5 bases at J; junction bases unmatched: 8. The CDR3 is CASSTLTGWYGYTF. The CDR3 nucleotides are TGTGCCAGCAGTACCTTGACAGGGTGGTATGGCTACACCTTC.

The chain couples TRBV27 to TRBJ2-7; 11 nucleotides match TRBD1. The V and J ends lost 6 bases and 6 bases, in that order; junction bases with no gene match: 4. The CDR3 totals 13 residues. CDR1 MNHEY and CDR2 SMNVEV come from the germline V gene (reference sequence). CDR3 in DNA: TGTGCCAGCAGGGACGGGACAGGGGGCGAGCAGTACTTC. It specifies CASRDGTGGEQYF.

This chain links TRBV7-2 with TRBJ2-1, with 10 bases that match TRBD2. The germline V gene has CDR1 SGHTA and CDR2 FQGNSA. V was pared by 5 bases and J by 2 bases, with 6 bases of the junction left unmatched. The CDR3 has 16 amino acids. CDR3 coding DNA: TGTGCCAGCAGCCCAGGAGCGGGGGGGACCTACAATGAGCAGTTCTTC. It translates to CASSPGAGGTYNEQFF. Supplemented by reference TRBV7-2 and TRBJ2-1, the full variable domain reads GAGVSQSPSNKVTEKGKDVELRCDPISGHTALYWYRQSLGQGLEFLIYFQGNSAPDKSGLPSDRFSAERTGGSVSTLTIQRTQQEDSAVYLCASSPGAGGTYNEQFFGPGTRLTVL.

This clone was seen only a few times. The chain uses TRBV7-9 and TRBJ2-2, with 9 nucleotides matching TRBD2. The CDR3 extends over 14 amino acids. Germline loops: CDR1 SEHNR, CDR2 FQNEAQ (reference sequence). V was clipped by 5 bases and J by 4 bases; unmatched bases: 2. The CDR3 DNA is TGTGCCAGCAGCCCGGGACTAGCCACCGGGGAGCTGTTTTTT. Residues: CASSPGLATGELFF.

The sample holds one count of this clone. The chain recombines TRBV9 with TRBJ2-5; tentative D call: TRBD2 (5 bases). Trimming pared 1 base from V and 11 bases from J, leaving 18 bases between. CDR3 length equals 14 residues. CDR1 SGDLS and CDR2 YYNGEE come from the germline V gene. This CDR3 reads CASSVHTPDGEQYF. The CDR3 nucleotides are TGTGCCAGCAGCGTACACACGCCAGATGGGGAGCAGTACTTC.

J is TRBJ2-7 and V is TRBV2; D might be TRBD2 (6 bases). The germline gives CDR1 SNHLY, CDR2 FYNNEI. The length of the CDR3 is 13 residues. V was trimmed by 6 bases and J by 5 bases, leaving 14 bases between them. CDR3 sequence reads: CASSPGGGDEQYF. The CDR3 DNA reads as TGTGCCAGCAGCCCGGGTGGAGGGGACGAGCAGTACTTC.

The chain carries TRBV6-5 and TRBJ2-5, with D perhaps matching TRBD2 (5 bases). V was clipped by 7 bases and J by 10 bases, with 16 bases between them. CDR1 is MNHEY and CDR2 is SVGAGI in the germline V gene. The CDR3 extends over 12 amino acids. CDR3 bases: TGTGCCAGCACCGACCCGAGGGCACACCAGTACTTC. This sequence encodes CASTDPRAHQYF.

This clone was seen a single time. This chain connects TRBV2 to TRBJ2-7; 8 nucleotides line up with TRBD1. In germline, CDR1 is SNHLY, CDR2 FYNNEI. The CDR3 has 13 amino acids. The V gene end was trimmed by 7 bases and the J gene end by 3 bases; junction bases not matched to a gene: 5. CDR3 DNA sequence: TGTGCCAGCATCTCGGGACAGGACTACGAGCAGTACTTC. It is translated as CASISGQDYEQYF.

The chain uses TRBV27 and TRBJ2-2; unclear D gene. The CDR3 is 13 residues long. The germline V gene has CDR1 MNHEY and CDR2 SMNVEV (reference sequence). With 8 bases removed from V and 6 bases from J, the gap between germline ends came to 13 bases. The CDR3 spells CASRAMESGELFF. The CDR3 region has the DNA TGTGCCAGCCGTGCAATGGAGTCCGGGGAGCTGTTTTTT.

The chain links TRBV5-5 to TRBJ2-7; 9 nucleotides agree with TRBD1. Germline V gene sequence: CDR1 SGHKS, CDR2 YYEKEE (reference sequence). Trimming at V came to 2 bases and at J to 1 base, leaving 4 bases not matched to a gene. The CDR3 spans 15 residues. CDR3 in DNA: TGTGCCAGCAGCTTCCCCGGACAGGGGTCCTACGAGCAGTACTTC. As protein: CASSFPGQGSYEQYF.

V is TRBV19 and J is TRBJ2-4, with D perhaps matching TRBD2 (6 bases). Germline CDR1 and CDR2: LNHDA and SQIVND (reference sequence). With 5 bases removed from V and 0 bases from J, the gap between germline ends came to 11 bases. The CDR3 covers 15 residues. Here the CDR3 DNA reads TGTGCCAGTAGTTTGGGACTGGTAGCCAAAAACATTCAGTACTTC. Translating gives CASSLGLVAKNIQYF.

The chain is built from TRBV23-1 and TRBJ1-1, with D unclear. TRBV23-1 is known as an ORF, though its function is uncertain. CDR3 size: 18 residues. The V and J ends lost 3 bases and 0 bases respectively, with 20 bases between them. CDR3 sequence: CASSQSTQLGIMNTEAFF. The CDR3 DNA sequence: TGCGCCAGCAGTCAGTCGACCCAACTAGGTATCATGAACACTGAAGCTTTCTTT.

This chain uses TRBV4-2 with TRBJ2-1; 8 bases line up with TRBD2. Losses at the gene ends were 0 bases for V and 9 bases for J; bases not matched to a gene: 13. CDR1 and CDR2 (germline): LGHNA, YNFKEQ. This CDR3 contains 17 residues. As DNA, the CDR3 is TGTGCCAGCAGCCAAGACCTCGGGCTAGCGGGTCGTCTTGAGCAGTTCTTC. As protein: CASSQDLGLAGRLEQFF.

The J gene is TRBJ1-5, the V gene TRBV19; TRBD1 aligns across 8 bases. CDR3 length equals 14 residues. In germline, CDR1 is LNHDA, CDR2 SQIVND (reference sequence). Trimming cost V 5 bases and J 7 bases; bases outside gene matches: 7. The CDR3 loop is CASSARTGRQPQHF. The CDR3 nucleotides are TGTGCCAGTAGTGCGCGGACAGGGCGACAGCCCCAGCATTTT.

CDR3 nucleotides: TGTGCCATCAACCCGACCGGGAGGACAGCCAACACCGGGGAGCTGTTTTTT. Protein sequence: CAINPTGRTANTGELFF. The V gene is TRBV10-3, the J gene TRBJ2-2; D is possibly TRBD2 (7 bases). Germline CDR1 reads ENHRY; CDR2 reads SYGVKD. There are 17 residues in the CDR3. Trimming removed 7 bases from V and 2 bases from J, with 20 bases in between.

The rearrangement joins TRBV21-1 to TRBJ2-5; no DNA check was done on the table's D call, TRBD1. TRBV21-1 is designated a pseudogene. The CDR3 covers 18 residues. CDR3 in amino acids: CASSITVRRTGTRETQYF. The CDR3 DNA reads TGTGCCAGCAGCATCACCGTTCGGAGGACAGGGACGAGAGAGACCCAGTACTTC.

In this sample, this clone turned up once. V usage is TRBV27 and J usage is TRBJ2-1; the D gene is possibly TRBD2 (5 bases). There are 14 residues in the CDR3. Germline CDR1 reads MNHEY; CDR2 reads SMNVEV (reference sequence). Deletions cut 3 bases from V and 2 bases from J, with 8 bases between. DNA of the CDR3: TGTGCCAGCAGTTTCCTAGCCACCTACAATGAGCAGTTCTTC. Protein sequence: CASSFLATYNEQFF.

J is TRBJ2-2 and V is TRBV2; tentatively, D is TRBD2 (5 bases). Germline values: CDR1 SNHLY, CDR2 FYNNEI. The length of the CDR3 is 15 residues. Between the trimmed V and J ends, which lost 8 bases and 0 bases, there was a span of 13 bases. The CDR3 spells CASHQRGPNTGELFF. In DNA, the CDR3 is TGTGCCAGCCACCAAAGAGGGCCGAACACCGGGGAGCTGTTTTTT.

Only a few counts were recorded for this clone. The chain links TRBV13 to TRBJ2-7; D gene ambiguous. With 0 bases removed from V and 4 bases from J, the gap between germline ends came to 7 bases. Per the germline V gene, CDR1 is PRHDT and CDR2 is FYEKMQ (reference sequence). CDR3 length: 13 residues. CDR3 nucleotide sequence: TGTGCCAGCAGCTTAGGGTCAGCGTACGAGCAGTACTTC. This sequence encodes CASSLGSAYEQYF.

The rearrangement joins TRBV28 to TRBJ2-7; D is uncertain. The ends were cut back, 7 bases at V and 3 bases at J, with 10 bases in the middle. Looked up from germline, CDR1 is MDHEN and CDR2 is SYDVKM. This CDR3 has 12 amino acids. CDR3 bases: TGTGCCAGCAATAGCCCACTCTACGAGCAGTACTTC. It encodes CASNSPLYEQYF.

This chain links TRBV9 with TRBJ2-3; 9 positions agree with TRBD2. The CDR3 loop spans 16 amino acids. Germline V gene sequence: CDR1 SGDLS, CDR2 YYNGEE. V shed 1 base and J 6 bases; nucleotides not matched to a gene: 9. The CDR3 reads CASSVFDSGGWDTQYF. The CDR3 DNA is TGTGCCAGCAGCGTATTTGATAGCGGGGGTTGGGATACGCAGTATTTT.

The chain recombines TRBV19 with TRBJ2-3, with 11 bases aligning to TRBD2. V lost 3 bases and J lost 8; bases outside the gene matches: 13. The CDR3 runs to 17 residues. Germline CDR1 is LNHDA and CDR2 is SQIVND (reference sequence). In DNA form, the CDR3 reads TGTGCCAGTAGTATCCAGGTAGTAGCGGGGGGGCCTATTACGCAGTATTTT. This translates into CASSIQVVAGGPITQYF.